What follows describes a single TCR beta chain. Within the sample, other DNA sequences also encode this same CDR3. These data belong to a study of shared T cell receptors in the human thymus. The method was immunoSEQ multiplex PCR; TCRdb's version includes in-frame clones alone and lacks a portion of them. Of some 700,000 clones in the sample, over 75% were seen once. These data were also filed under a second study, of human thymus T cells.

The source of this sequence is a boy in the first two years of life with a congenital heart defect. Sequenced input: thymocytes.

The CDR3 reads CASSQERGGETQYF. Written as DNA, the CDR3 is TGCGCCAGCAGCCAAGAAAGAGGGGGAGAGACCCAGTACTTC. The rearrangement joins TRBV4-3 to TRBJ2-5; the D gene is possibly TRBD1 (6 bases). Trimming took off 0 bases at V and 4 bases at J, with 9 bases between the two ends. CDR3 size: 14 residues. Germline V gives CDR1 LGHNA, CDR2 YSLEER.